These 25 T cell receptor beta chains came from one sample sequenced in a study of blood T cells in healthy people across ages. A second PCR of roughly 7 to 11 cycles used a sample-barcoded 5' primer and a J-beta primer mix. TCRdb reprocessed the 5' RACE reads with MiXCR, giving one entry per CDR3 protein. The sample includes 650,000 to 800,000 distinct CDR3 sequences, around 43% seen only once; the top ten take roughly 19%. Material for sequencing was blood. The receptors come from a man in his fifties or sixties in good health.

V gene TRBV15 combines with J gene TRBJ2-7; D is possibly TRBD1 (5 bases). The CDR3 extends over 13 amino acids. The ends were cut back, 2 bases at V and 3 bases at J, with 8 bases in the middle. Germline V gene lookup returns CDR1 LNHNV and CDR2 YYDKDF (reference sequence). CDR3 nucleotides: TGTGCCACCAGCAGACCGACAGACTACGAGCAGTACTTC. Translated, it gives CATSRPTDYEQYF.

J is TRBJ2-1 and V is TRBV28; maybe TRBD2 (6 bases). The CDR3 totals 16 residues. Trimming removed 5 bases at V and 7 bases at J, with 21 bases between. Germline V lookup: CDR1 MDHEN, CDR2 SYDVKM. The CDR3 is CASSPQAGWGFNEQFF. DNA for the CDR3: TGTGCCAGCAGTCCTCAAGCGGGTTGGGGGTTTAATGAGCAGTTCTTC.

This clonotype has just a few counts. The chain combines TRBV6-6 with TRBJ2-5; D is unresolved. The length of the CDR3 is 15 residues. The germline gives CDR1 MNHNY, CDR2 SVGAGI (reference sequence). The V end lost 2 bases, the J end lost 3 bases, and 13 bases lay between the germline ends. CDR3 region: CASSYGLGPEETQYF. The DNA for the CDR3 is TGTGCCAGCAGTTACGGGCTTGGGCCGGAAGAGACCCAGTACTTC.

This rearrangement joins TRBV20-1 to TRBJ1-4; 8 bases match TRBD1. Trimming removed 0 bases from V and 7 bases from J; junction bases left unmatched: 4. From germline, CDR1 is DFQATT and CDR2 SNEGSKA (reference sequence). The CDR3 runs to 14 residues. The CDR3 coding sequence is TGCAGTGCTAGAGACAGGGGGCTTCGTGAAAAACTGTTTTTT. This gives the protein CSARDRGLREKLFF.

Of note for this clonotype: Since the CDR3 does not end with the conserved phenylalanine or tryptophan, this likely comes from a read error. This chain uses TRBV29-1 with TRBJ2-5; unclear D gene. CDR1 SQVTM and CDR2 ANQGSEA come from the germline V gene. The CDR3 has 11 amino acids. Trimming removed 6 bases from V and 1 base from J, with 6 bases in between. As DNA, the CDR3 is TGCAGCGTGGCGCTCCAAGAGACCCAGTACTTA. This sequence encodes CSVALQETQYL.

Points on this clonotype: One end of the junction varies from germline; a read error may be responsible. The CDR3 spells CPSSQDRGGASGGRQYF. Written as DNA, the CDR3 is TGCCCCAGCAGCCAAGATCGAGGGGGCGCGTCTGGAGGGCGCCAGTACTTC. The rearrangement joins TRBV4-3 to TRBJ2-5; weak D call: TRBD1 (7 bases). The CDR3 has 17 amino acids. Per germline, CDR1 LGHNA and CDR2 YSLEER.

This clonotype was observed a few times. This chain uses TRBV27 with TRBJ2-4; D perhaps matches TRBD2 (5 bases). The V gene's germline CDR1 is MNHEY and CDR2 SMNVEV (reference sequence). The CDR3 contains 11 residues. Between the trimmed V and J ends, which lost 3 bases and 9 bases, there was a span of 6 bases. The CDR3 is CASSFAGIQYF. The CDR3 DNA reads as TGTGCCAGCAGTTTCGCGGGCATTCAGTACTTC.

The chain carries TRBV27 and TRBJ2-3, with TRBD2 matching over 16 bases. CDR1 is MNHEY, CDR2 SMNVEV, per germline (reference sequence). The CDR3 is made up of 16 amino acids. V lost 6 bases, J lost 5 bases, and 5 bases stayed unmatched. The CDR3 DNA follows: TGTGCCAGCAGCCTTGGGACTAGCGGGGGGGTAGATACGCAGTATTTT. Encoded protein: CASSLGTSGGVDTQYF.

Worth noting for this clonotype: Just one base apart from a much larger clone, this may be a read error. The CDR3 DNA reads as TGTGCCAGCAGCCGGGACTACCAAGAGACCCAGTTCTTC. This codes for CASSRDYQETQFF. The rearrangement uses TRBV7-3 and TRBJ2-5; 7 bases map to TRBD2. Matching the DNA end better, TRBJ2-1 makes the J call doubtful. Germline assignment: CDR1 SGHTA and CDR2 FQGTGA. The CDR3 spans 13 residues.

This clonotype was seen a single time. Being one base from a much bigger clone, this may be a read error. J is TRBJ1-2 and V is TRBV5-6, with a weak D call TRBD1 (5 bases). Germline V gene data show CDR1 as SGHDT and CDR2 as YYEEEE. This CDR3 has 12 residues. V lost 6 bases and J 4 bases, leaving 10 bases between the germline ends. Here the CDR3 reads CASIMGPYGYTF. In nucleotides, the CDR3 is TGTGCCAGCATCATGGGACCCTATGGCTACACCTTC.

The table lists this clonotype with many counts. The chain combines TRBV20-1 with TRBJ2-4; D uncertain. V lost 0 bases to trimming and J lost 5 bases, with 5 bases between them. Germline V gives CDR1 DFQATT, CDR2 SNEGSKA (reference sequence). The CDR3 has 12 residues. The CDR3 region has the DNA TGCAGTGCTAGAGATCTAGAAAACATTCAGTACTTC. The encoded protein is CSARDLENIQYF.

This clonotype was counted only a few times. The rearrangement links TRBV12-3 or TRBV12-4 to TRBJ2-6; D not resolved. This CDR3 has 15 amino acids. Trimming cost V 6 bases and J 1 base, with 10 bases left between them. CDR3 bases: TGTGCCAGCAGGGTGACGGATTCTGGGGCCAACGTCCTGACTTTC. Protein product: CASRVTDSGANVLTF.

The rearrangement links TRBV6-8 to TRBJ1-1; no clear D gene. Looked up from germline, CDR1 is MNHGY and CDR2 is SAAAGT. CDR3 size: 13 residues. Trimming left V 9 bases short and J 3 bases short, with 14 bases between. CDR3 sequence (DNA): TGTGCCAGATATCCGGGTGGGCACACTGAAGCTTTCTTT. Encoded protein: CARYPGGHTEAFF.

CDR3 sequence reads: CASSRTLGGKETQYF. CDR3 DNA sequence: TGTGCCAGCAGCCGGACTTTGGGTGGGAAGGAGACCCAGTACTTC. This chain joins TRBV3-1 and TRBJ2-7, with TRBD2 as a possible D gene (5 bases). The J call may be incorrect, as the DNA end agrees better with TRBJ2-5. Germline lookup yields CDR1 LGHDT and CDR2 YNNKEL (reference sequence). There are 15 residues in the CDR3.

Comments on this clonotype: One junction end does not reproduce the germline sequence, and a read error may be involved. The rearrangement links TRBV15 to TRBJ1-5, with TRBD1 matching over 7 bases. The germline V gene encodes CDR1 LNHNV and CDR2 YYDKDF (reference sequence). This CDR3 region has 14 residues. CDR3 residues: CATSPTGDNQHQHF. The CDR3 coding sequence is TGTGCCACCAGCCCCACAGGGGACAATCAGCACCAGCATTTT.

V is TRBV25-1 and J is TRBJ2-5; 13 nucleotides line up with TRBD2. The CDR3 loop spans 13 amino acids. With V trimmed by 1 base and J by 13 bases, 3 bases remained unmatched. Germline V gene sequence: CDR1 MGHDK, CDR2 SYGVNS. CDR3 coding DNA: TGTGCCAGCAGTGAATCCGGACTAGCGGGGGCGTACTTC. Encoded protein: CASSESGLAGAYF.

The CDR3 sequence: CASSQDVKVTYGYTF. Written as DNA, the CDR3 is TGTGCCAGCAGCCAAGATGTTAAGGTGACCTATGGCTACACCTTC. This chain connects TRBV3-1 to TRBJ1-2; D gene ambiguous. This CDR3 region has 15 residues. V lost 0 bases and J lost 4, with 12 bases in between. Germline V gives CDR1 LGHDT, CDR2 YNNKEL (reference sequence).

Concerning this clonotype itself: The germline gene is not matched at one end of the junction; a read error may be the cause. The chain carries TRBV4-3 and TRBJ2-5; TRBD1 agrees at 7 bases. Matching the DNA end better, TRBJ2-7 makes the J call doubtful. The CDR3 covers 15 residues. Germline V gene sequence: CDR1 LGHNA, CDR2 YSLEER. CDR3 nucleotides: TGCGCCGGCAGCCAAGATAGGACAGGTTCATACGAGCAGTACTTC. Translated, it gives CAGSQDRTGSYEQYF.

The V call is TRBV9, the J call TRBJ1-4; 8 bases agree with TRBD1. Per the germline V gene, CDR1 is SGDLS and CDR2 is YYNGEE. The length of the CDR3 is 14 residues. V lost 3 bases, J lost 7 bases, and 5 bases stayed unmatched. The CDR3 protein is CASSARTGSEKLFF. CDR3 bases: TGTGCCAGCAGCGCCAGGACAGGGAGTGAAAAACTGTTTTTT.

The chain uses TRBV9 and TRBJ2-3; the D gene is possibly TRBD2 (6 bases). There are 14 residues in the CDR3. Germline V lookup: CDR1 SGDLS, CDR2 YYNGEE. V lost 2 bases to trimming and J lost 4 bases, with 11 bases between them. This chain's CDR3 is CASSVGREADTQYF. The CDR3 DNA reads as TGTGCCAGCAGCGTGGGAAGGGAGGCAGATACGCAGTATTTT.

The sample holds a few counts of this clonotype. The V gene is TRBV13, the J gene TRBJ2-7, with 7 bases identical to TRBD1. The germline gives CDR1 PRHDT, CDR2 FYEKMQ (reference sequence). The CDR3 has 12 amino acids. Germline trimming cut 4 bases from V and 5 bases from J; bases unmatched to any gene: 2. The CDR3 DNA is TGTGCCAGCAGCTCCCAGGGGGACGAGCAGTACTTC. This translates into CASSSQGDEQYF. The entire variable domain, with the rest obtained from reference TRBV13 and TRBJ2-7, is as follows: AAGVIQSPRHLIKEKRETATLKCYPIPRHDTVYWYQQGPGQDPQFLISFYEKMQSDKGSIPDRFSAQQFSDYHSELNMSSLELGDSALYFCASSSQGDEQYFGPGTRLTVT.

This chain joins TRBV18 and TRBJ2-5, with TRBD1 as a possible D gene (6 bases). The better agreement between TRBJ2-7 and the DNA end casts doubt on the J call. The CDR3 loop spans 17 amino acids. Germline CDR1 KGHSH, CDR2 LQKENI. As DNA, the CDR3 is TGTGCCAGCTCACCCACCGCCTCCCCTAACAGGGTCGTCGAGCAGTACTTC. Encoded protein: CASSPTASPNRVVEQYF.

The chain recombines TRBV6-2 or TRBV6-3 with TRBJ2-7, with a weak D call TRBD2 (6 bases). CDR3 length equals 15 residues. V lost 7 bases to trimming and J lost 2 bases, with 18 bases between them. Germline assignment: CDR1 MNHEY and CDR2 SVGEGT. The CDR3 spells CASTSAGGGAYEQYF. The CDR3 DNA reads TGTGCCAGCACCAGCGCTGGAGGAGGGGCCTACGAGCAGTACTTC.

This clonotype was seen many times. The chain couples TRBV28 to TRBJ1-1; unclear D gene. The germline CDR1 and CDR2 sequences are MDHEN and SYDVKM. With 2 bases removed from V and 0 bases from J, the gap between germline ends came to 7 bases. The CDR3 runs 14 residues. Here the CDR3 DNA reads TGTGCCAGCAGTTTAAGGGCCATGAACACTGAAGCTTTCTTT. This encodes CASSLRAMNTEAFF.

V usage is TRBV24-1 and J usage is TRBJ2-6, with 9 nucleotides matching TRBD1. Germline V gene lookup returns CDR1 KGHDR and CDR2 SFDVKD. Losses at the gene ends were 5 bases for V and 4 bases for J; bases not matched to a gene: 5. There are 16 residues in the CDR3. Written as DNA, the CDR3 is TGTGCCACCAGTGGAACAGGGGGCACCGGGGCCAACGTCCTGACTTTC. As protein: CATSGTGGTGANVLTF.